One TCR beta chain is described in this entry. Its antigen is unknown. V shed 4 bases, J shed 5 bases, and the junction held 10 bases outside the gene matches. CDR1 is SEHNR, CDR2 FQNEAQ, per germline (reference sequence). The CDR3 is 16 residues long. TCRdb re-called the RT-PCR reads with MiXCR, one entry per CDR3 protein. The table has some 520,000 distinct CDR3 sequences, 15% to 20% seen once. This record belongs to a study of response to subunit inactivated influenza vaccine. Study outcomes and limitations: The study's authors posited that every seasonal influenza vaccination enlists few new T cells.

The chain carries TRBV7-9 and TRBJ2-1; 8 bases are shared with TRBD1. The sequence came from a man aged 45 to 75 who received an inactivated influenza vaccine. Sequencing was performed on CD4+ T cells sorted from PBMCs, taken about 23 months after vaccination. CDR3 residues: CASSSPRQGAHNEQFF. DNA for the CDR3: TGTGCCAGCAGCTCCCCCCGGCAGGGGGCCCACAATGAGCAGTTCTTC.